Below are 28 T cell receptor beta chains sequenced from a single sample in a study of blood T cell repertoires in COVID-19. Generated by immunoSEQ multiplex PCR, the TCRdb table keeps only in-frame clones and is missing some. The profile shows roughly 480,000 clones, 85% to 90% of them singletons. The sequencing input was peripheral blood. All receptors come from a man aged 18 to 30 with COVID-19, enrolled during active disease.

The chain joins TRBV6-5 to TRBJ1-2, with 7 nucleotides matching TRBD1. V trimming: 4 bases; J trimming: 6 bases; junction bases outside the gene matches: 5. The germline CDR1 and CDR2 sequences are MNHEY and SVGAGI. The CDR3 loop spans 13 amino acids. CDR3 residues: CASSSPTGDGYTF. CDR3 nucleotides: TGTGCCAGCAGTTCTCCAACAGGGGATGGCTACACCTTC.

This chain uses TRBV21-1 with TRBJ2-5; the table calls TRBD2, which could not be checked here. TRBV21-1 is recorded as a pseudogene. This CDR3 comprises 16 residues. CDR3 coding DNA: TGTGCCAGCAGCAAAGGAAAGCGGAAGTACCAAGAGACCCAGTACTTC. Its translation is CASSKGKRKYQETQYF.

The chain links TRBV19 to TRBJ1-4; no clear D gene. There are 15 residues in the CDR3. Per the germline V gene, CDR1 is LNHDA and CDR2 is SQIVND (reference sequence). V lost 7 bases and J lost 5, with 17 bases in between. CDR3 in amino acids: CASTQRGNPNEKLFF. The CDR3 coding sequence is TGTGCCAGTACCCAACGAGGGAACCCGAATGAAAAACTGTTTTTT.

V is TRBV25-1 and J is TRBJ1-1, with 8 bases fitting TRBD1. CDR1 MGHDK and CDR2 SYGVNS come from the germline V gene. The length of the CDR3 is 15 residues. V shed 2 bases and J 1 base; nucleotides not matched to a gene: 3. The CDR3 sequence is CASSEAGTGNTEAFF. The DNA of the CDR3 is TGTGCCAGCAGTGAAGCCGGGACAGGGAACACTGAAGCTTTCTTT.

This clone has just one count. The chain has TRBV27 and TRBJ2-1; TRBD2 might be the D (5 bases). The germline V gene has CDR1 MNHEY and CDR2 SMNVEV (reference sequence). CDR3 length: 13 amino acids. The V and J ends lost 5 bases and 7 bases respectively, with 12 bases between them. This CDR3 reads CASSPKRGNEQFF. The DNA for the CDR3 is TGTGCCAGCAGTCCCAAACGGGGAAATGAGCAGTTCTTC.

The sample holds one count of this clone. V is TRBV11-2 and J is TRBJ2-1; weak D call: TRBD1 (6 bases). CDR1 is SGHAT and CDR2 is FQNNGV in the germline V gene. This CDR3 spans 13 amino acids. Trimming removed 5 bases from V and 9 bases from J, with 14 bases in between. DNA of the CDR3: TGTGCCAGCAGCAAAAGGACAGTCCTTGAGCAGTTCTTC. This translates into CASSKRTVLEQFF.

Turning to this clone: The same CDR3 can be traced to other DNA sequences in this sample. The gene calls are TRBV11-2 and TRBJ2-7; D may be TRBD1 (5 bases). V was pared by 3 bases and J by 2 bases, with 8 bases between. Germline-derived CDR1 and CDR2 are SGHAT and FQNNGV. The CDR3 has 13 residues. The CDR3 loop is CASSFGQAYEQYF. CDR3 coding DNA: TGTGCCAGCAGCTTTGGACAAGCCTACGAGCAGTACTTC.

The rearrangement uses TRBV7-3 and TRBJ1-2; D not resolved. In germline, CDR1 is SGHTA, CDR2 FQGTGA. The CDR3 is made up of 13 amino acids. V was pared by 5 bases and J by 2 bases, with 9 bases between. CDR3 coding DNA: TGTGCCAGCAGCCCCGACGGGAACTATGGCTACACCTTC. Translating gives CASSPDGNYGYTF.

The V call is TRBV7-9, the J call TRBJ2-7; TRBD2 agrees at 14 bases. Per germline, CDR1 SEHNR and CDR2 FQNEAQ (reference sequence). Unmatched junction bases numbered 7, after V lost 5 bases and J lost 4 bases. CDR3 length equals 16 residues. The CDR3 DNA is TGTGCCAGCAGCACGGGACTAGCGGGGGCCTATTACGAGCAGTACTTC. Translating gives CASSTGLAGAYYEQYF.

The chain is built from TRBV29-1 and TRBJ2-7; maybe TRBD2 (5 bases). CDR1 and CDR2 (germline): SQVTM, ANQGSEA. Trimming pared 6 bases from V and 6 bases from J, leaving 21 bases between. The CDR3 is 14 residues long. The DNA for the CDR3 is TGCAGCGTCGGACTCGTCAAGAGTACTAGCGAGCAGTACTTC. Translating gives CSVGLVKSTSEQYF.

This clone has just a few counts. The DNA of the CDR3 is TGTGCCTGGAGTCGACAGGGCCTTAACTATGGCTACACCTTC. Translating gives CAWSRQGLNYGYTF. V usage is TRBV30 and J usage is TRBJ1-2, with TRBD1 identical over 7 bases. CDR3 length: 14 residues. From germline, CDR1 is GTSNPN and CDR2 SVGIG (reference sequence). Trimming removed 2 bases from V and 1 base from J; junction bases left unmatched: 4.

CDR3 nucleotide sequence: TGTGCCAGCAGCTTTTCTGCCAGTTACAATGAGCAGTTCTTC. Translating it yields CASSFSASYNEQFF. This chain links TRBV13 with TRBJ2-1, with D unresolved. The CDR3 runs 14 residues. Germline V gene data show CDR1 as PRHDT and CDR2 as FYEKMQ (reference sequence). Between the trimmed V and J ends, which lost 3 bases and 4 bases, there was a span of 10 bases.

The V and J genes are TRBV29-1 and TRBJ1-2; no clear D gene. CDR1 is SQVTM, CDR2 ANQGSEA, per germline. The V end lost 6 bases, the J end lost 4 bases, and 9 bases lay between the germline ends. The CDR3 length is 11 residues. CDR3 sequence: CSVLNLYGYTF. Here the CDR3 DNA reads TGCAGCGTCCTAAACCTCTATGGCTACACCTTC.

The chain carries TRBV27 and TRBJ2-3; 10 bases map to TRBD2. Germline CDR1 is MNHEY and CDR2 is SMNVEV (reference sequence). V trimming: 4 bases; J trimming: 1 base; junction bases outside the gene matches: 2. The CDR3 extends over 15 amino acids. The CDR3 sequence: CASSWGTSGTDTQYF. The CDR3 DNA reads TGTGCCAGCAGTTGGGGGACTAGCGGCACAGATACGCAGTATTTT.

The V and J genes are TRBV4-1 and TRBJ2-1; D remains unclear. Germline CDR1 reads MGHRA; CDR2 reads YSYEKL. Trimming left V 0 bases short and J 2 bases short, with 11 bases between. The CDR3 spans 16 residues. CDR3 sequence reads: CASSQDGSQTYNEQFF. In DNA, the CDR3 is TGCGCCAGCAGCCAAGATGGTAGTCAAACCTACAATGAGCAGTTCTTC.

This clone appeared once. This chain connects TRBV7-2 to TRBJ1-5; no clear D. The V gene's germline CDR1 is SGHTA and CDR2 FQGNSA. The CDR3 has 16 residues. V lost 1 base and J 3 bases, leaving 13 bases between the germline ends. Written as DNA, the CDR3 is TGTGCCAGCAGCTTAGTGGAGGGAGGCAACAATCAGCCCCAGCATTTT. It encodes CASSLVEGGNNQPQHF.

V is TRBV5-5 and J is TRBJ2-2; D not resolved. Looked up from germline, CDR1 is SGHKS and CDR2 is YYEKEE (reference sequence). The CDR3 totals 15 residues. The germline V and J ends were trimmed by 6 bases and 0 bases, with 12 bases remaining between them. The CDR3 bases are TGTGCCAGCAAAATACAGAGTTCGAACACCGGGGAGCTGTTTTTT. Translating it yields CASKIQSSNTGELFF.

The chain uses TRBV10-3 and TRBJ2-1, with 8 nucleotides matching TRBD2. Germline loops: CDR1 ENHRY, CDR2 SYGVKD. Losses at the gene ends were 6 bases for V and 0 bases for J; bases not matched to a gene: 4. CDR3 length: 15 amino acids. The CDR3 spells CAISRGLVSYNEQFF. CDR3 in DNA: TGTGCCATCAGCCGGGGACTAGTCTCCTACAATGAGCAGTTCTTC.

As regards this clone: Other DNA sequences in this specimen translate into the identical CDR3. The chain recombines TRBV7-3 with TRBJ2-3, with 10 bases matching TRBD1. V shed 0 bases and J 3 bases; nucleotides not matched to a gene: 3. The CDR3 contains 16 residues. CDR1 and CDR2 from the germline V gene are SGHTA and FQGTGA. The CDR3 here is CASSLTRDRGTDTQYF. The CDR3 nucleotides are TGTGCCAGCAGCTTAACGAGGGACAGGGGTACAGATACGCAGTATTTT.

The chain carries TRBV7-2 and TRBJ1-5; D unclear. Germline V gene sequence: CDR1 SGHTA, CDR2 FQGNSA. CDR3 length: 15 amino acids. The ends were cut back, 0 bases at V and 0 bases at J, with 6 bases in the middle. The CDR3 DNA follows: TGTGCCAGCAGCTTAGCCCCGTATAGCAATCAGCCCCAGCATTTT. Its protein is CASSLAPYSNQPQHF.

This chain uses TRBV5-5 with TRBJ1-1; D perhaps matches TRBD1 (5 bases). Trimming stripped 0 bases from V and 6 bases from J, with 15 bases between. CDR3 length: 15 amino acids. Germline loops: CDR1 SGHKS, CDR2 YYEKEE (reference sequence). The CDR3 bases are TGTGCCAGCAGCTTGGTCGGGGGACTCAACTCTGAAGCTTTCTTT. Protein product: CASSLVGGLNSEAFF.

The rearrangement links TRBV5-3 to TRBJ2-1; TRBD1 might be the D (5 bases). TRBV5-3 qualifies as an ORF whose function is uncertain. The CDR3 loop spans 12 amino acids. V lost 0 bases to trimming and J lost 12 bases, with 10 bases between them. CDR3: CARSLVGAGQFF. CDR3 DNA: TGTGCCAGAAGCTTGGTAGGGGCCGGGCAGTTCTTC.

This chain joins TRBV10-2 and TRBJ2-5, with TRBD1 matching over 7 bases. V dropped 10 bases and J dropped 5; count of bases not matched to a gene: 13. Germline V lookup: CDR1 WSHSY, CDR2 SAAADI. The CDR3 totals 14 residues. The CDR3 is CATTLSGQDETQYF. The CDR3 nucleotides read TGCGCCACCACACTTTCAGGACAGGACGAGACCCAGTACTTC.

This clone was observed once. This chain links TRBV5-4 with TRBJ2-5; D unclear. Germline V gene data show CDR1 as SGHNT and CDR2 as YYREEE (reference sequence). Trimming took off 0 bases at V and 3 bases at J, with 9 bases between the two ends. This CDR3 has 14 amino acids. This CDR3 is CASSLEQRKETQYF. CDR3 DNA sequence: TGTGCCAGCAGCTTGGAGCAGCGTAAAGAGACCCAGTACTTC.

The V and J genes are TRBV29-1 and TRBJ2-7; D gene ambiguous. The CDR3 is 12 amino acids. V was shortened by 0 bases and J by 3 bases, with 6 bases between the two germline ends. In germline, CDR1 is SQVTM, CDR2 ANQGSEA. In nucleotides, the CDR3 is TGCAGCGTTGAAGAACAAAACTACGAGCAGTACTTC. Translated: CSVEEQNYEQYF.

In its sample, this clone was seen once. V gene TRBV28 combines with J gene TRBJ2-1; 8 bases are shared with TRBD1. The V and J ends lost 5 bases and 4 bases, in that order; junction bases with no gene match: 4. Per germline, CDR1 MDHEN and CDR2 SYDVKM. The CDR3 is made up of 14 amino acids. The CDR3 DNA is TGTGCCAGCAGTGGGACAGGAATGTACAATGAGCAGTTCTTC. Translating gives CASSGTGMYNEQFF.

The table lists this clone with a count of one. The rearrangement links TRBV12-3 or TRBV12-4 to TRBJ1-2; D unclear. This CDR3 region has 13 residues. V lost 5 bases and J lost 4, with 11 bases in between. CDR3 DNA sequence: TGTGCCAGCAGTACCAGCGTATTCTATGGCTACACCTTC. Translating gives CASSTSVFYGYTF.

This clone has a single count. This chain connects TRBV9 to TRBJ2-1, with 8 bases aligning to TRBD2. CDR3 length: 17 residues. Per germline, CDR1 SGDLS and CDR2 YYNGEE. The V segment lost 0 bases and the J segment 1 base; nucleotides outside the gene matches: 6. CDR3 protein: CASSVGLSGSSYNEQFF. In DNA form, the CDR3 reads TGTGCCAGCAGCGTAGGGTTGAGCGGGAGTTCCTACAATGAGCAGTTCTTC.